What follows describes a single T cell receptor beta chain. The entry originates in a study of blood T cell repertoires in COVID-19. Turning to the study itself: Some COVID-19 samples were acute and others convalescent; all came from the United States, Italy and Spain. From T cells, B-cell-depleted T cells, or PBMCs came the material, which was cDNA or gDNA.

The assay was immunoSEQ multiplex PCR, and TCRdb's table has in-frame clones only and misses some. The sample lists about 83,000 clones, around nine tenths occurring once. With 0 bases removed from V and 8 bases from J, the gap between germline ends came to 10 bases. Germline-derived CDR1 and CDR2 are SNHLY and FYNNEI. This CDR3 has 14 residues. The specimen sequenced was peripheral blood. This sequence joins TRBV2 and TRBJ1-4; D remains ambiguous. This TCR was sampled from a woman older than 75 with active or convalescent COVID-19. The CDR3 sequence: CASSEALSGEKLFF. The CDR3 region has the DNA TGTGCCAGCAGTGAAGCGCTTTCGGGAGAAAAACTGTTTTTT.